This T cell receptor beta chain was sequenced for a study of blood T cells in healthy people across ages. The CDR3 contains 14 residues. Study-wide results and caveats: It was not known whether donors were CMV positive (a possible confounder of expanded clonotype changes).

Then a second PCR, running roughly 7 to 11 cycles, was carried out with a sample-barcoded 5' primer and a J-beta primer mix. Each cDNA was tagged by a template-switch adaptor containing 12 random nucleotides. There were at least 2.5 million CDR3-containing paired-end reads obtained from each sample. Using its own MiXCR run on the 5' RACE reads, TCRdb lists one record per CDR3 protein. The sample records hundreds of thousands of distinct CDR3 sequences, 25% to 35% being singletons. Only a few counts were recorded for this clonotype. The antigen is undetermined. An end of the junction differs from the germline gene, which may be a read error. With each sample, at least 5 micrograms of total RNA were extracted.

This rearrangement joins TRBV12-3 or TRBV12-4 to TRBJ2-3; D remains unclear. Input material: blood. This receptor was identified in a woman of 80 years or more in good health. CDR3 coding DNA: TGTGCCGGCAGTTTAGCCGGCCGCACAGATACGCAGTATTTT. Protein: CAGSLAGRTDTQYF.